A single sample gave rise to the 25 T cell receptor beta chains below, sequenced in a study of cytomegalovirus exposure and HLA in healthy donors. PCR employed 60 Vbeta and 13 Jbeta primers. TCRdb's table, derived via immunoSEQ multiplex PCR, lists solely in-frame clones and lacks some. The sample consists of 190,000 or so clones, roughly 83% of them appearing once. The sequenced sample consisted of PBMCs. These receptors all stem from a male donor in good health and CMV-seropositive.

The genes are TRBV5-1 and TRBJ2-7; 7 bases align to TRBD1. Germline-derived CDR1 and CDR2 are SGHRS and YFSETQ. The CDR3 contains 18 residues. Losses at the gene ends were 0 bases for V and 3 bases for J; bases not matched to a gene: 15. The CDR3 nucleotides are TGCGCCAGCAGCTTGGCCTTGACAGGGTCCAAGCTCAACTACGAGCAGTACTTC. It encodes CASSLALTGSKLNYEQYF.

The CDR3 is CARVVETQYF. The CDR3 nucleotides are TGTGCCAGGGTAGTGGAGACCCAGTACTTC. The chain joins TRBV6-7 to TRBJ2-5; the D is unclear. Being an ORF, TRBV6-7 has a function that is uncertain. The CDR3 length is 10 residues. V gave up 9 bases and J gave up 5 bases, with 7 bases separating them.

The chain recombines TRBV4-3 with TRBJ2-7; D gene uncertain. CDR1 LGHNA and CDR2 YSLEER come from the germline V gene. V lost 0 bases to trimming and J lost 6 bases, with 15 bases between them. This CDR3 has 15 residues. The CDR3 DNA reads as TGCGCCAGCAGCCAAGATGCCCAGGTATTCGGCGAGCAGTACTTC. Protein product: CASSQDAQVFGEQYF.

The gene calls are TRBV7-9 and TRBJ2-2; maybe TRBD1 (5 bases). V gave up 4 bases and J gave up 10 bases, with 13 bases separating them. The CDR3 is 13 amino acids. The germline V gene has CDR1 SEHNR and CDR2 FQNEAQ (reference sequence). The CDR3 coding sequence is TGTGCCAGCAGCTGGCATGGGGCTGAGGAGCTGTTTTTT. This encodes CASSWHGAEELFF.

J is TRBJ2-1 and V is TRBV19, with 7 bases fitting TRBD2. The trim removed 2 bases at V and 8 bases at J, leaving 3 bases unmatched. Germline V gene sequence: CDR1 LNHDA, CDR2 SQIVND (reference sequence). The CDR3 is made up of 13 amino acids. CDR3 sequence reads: CASSIRLADEQFF. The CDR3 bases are TGTGCCAGTAGTATAAGACTAGCCGATGAGCAGTTCTTC.

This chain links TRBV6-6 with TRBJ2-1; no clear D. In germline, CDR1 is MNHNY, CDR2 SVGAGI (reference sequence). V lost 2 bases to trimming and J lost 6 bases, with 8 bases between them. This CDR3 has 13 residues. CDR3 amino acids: CASSYGQFNEQFF. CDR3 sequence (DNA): TGTGCCAGCAGTTACGGGCAGTTCAATGAGCAGTTCTTC.

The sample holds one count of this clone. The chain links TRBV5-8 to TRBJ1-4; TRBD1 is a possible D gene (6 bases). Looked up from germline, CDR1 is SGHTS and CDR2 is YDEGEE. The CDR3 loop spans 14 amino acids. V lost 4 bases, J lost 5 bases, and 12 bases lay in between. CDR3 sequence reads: CASSNIQGNEKLFF. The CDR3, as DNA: TGTGCCAGCAGCAACATACAGGGAAATGAAAAACTGTTTTTT.

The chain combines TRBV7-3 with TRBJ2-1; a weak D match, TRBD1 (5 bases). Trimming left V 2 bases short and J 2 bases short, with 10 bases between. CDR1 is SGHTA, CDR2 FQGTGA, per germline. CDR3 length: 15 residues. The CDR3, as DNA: TGTGCCAGCAGCTTAGGGCAGGGTGCCTACAATGAGCAGTTCTTC. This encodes CASSLGQGAYNEQFF.

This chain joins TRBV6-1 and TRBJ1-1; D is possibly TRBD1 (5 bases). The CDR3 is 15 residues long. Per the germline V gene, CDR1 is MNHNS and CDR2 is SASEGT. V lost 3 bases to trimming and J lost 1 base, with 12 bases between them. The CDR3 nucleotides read TGTGCCAGCAGTGAGCCCAGCGGGGGGAACACTGAAGCTTTCTTT. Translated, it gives CASSEPSGGNTEAFF.

CDR3 amino acids: CASSPGTVNYGYTF. CDR3 DNA sequence: TGTGCCAGCAGCCCCGGGACAGTAAACTATGGCTACACCTTC. The chain is built from TRBV5-4 and TRBJ1-2; 7 bases map to TRBD1. CDR3 length: 14 residues. Trimming cost V 4 bases and J 2 bases; bases outside gene matches: 5. Germline CDR1 reads SGHNT; CDR2 reads YYREEE (reference sequence).

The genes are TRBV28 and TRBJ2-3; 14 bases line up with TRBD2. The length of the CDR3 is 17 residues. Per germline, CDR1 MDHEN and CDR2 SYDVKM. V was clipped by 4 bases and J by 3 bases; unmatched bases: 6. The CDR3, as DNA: TGTGCCAGCAGTTCCCTAAGACTAGCGGGAGGGACAGATACGCAGTATTTT. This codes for CASSSLRLAGGTDTQYF.

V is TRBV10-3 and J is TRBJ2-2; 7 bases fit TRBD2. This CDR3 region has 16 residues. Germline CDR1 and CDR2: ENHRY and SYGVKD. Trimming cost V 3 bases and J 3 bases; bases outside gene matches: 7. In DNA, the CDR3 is TGTGCCATCAGTGACGGGGCGGGGGTAGACACCGGGGAGCTGTTTTTT. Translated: CAISDGAGVDTGELFF.

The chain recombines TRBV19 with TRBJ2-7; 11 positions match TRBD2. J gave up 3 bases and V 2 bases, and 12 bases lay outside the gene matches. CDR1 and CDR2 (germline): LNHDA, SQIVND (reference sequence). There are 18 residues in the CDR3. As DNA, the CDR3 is TGTGCCAGTAGTATAAAGGCCTCTAGCGGGAGGTTTTACTACGAGCAGTACTTC. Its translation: CASSIKASSGRFYYEQYF.

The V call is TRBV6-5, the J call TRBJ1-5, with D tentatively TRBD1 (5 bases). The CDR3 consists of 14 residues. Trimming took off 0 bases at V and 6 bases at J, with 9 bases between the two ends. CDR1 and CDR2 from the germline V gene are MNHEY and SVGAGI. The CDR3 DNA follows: TGTGCCAGCAGTTACTCTTTAGGGGCTCAGCCCCAGCATTTT. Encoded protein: CASSYSLGAQPQHF.

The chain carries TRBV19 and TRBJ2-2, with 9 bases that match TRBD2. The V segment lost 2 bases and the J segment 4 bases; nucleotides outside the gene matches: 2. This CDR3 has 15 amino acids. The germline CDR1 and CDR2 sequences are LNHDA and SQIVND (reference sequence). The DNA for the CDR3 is TGTGCCAGTAGTATAATTAGCGGGGGCACCGGGGAGCTGTTTTTT. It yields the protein CASSIISGGTGELFF. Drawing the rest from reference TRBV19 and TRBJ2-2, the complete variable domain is DGGITQSPKYLFRKEGQNVTLSCEQNLNHDAMYWYRQDPGQGLRLIYYSQIVNDFQKGDIAEGYSVSREKKESFPLTVTSAQKNPTAFYLCASSIISGGTGELFFGEGSRLTVL.

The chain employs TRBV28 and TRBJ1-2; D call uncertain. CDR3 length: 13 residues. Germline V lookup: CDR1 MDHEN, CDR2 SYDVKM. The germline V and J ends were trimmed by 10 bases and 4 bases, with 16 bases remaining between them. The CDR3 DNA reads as TGTGCCATCGAGAGGGCAGCGACCTATGGCTACACCTTC. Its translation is CAIERAATYGYTF.

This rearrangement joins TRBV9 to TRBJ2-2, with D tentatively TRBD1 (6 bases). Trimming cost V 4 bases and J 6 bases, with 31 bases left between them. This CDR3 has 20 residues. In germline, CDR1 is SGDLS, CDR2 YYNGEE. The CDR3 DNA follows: TGTGCCAGCAGCACCCGACAATTACCAATGCCAGGGGTTGGTTCCGGGGAGCTGTTTTTT. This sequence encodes CASSTRQLPMPGVGSGELFF.

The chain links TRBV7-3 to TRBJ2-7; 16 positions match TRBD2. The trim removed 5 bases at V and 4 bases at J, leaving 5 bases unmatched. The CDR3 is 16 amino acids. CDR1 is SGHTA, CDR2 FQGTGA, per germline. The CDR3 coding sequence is TGTGCCAGCAGCGAGGGACTAGCGGGGGGGAGGTACGAGCAGTACTTC. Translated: CASSEGLAGGRYEQYF. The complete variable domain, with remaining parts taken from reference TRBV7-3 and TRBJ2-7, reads GAGVSQTPSNKVTEKGKYVELRCDPISGHTALYWYRQSLGQGPEFLIYFQGTGAADDSGLPNDRFFAVRPEGSVSTLKIQRTERGDSAVYLCASSEGLAGGRYEQYFGPGTRLTVT.

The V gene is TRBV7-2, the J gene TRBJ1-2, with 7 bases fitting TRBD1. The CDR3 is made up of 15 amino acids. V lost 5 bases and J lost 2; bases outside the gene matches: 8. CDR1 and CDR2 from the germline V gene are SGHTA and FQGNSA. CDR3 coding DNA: TGTGCCAGCAGCCAGGGACAGTTAGGGAACTATGGCTACACCTTC. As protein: CASSQGQLGNYGYTF.

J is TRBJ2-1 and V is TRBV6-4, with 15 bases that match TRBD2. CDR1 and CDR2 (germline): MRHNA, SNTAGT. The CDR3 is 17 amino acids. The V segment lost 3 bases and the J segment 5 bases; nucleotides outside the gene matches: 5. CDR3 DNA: TGTGCCAGCAGTGAAGGGACTAGCGGGGGGTTCAACAATGAGCAGTTCTTC. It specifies CASSEGTSGGFNNEQFF.

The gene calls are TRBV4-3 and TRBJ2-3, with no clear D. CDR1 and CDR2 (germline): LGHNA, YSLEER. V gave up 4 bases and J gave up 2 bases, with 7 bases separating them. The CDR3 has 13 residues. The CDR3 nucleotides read TGCGCCAGCAGCCCCTCCTTCACAGATACGCAGTATTTT. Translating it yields CASSPSFTDTQYF.

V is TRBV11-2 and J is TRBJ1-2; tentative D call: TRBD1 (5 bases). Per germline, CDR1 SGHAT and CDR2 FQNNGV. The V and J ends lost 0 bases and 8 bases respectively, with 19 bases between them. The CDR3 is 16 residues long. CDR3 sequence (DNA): TGTGCCAGCAGCTTAGAAGGGAGGAGGGGTTTCGGGGGCTACACCTTC. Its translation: CASSLEGRRGFGGYTF.

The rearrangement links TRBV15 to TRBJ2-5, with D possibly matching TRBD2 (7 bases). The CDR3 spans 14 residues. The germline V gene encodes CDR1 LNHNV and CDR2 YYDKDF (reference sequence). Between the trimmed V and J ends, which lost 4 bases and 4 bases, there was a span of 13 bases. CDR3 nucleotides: TGTGCCACCAGCACGAGGGGGGGGGCAGAGACCCAGTACTTC. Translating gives CATSTRGGAETQYF.

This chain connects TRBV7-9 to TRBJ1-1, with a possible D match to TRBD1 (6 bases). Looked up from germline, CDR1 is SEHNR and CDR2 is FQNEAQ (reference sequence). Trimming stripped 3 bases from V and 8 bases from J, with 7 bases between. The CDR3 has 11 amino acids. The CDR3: CASSLDREAFF. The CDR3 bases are TGTGCCAGCAGCTTGGACAGAGAAGCTTTCTTT.

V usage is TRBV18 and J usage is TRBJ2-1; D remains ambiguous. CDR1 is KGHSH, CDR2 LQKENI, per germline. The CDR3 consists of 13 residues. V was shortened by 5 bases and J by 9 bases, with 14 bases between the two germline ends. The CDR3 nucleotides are TGTGCCAGCTCAGTCGGAGTGGCAAGTGAGCAGTTCTTC. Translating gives CASSVGVASEQFF.